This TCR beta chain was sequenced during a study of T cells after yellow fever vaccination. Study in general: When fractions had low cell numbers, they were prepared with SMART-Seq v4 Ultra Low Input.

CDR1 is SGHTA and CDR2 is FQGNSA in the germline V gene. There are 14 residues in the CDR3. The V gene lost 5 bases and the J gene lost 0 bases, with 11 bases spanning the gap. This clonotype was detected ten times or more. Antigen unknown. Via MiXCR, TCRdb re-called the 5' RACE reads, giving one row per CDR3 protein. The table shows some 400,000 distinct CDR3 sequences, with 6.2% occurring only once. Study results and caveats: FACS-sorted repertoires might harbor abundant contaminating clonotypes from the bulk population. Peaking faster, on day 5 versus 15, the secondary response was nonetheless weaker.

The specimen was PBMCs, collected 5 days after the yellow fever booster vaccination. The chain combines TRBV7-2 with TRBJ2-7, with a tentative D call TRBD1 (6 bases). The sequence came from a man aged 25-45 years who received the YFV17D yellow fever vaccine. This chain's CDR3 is CASSARQASYEQYF. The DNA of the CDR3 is TGTGCCAGCAGCGCAAGACAGGCCTCCTACGAGCAGTACTTC.